These 7 T cell receptor beta chains came from one sample sequenced in a study of CD4 T cells in relation to SARS-CoV-2 and coronaviruses. The method was immunoSEQ multiplex PCR; TCRdb's version includes in-frame clones alone and lacks a portion of them. The sample lists approximately 50,000 clones, about 90% occurring once. Sequencing was done on a sample of naive CD4+ T cells from PBMCs. As for subset: naive CD4+ T cells isolated by negative enrichment. Source of these receptors: an adult with COVID-19.

The chain employs TRBV7-2 and TRBJ2-7; perhaps TRBD1 as D (6 bases). Germline V gene lookup returns CDR1 SGHTA and CDR2 FQGNSA. V lost 5 bases, J lost 5 bases, and 22 bases lay in between. The CDR3 spans 16 residues. The DNA of the CDR3 is TGTGCCAGCAGCCCGCTAGGACAGAGTCCCTTGGACGAGCAGTACTTC. This gives the protein CASSPLGQSPLDEQYF.

This chain connects TRBV2 to TRBJ2-3, with D maybe TRBD1 (7 bases). Germline V gives CDR1 SNHLY, CDR2 FYNNEI. Trimming stripped 8 bases from V and 3 bases from J, with 12 bases between. The CDR3 covers 13 residues. The CDR3 here is CASGGTATDTQYF. Written as DNA, the CDR3 is TGTGCCAGCGGGGGGACAGCAACAGATACGCAGTATTTT.

The chain couples TRBV30 to TRBJ2-7; 8 bases are shared with TRBD1. The CDR3 extends over 11 amino acids. The V gene's germline CDR1 is GTSNPN and CDR2 SVGIG (reference sequence). J was trimmed by 13 bases and V by 2 bases; bases with no gene match: 7. The CDR3 coding sequence is TGTGCCTGGAGTCCTCGGACAGGGTTTTACTTC. This codes for CAWSPRTGFYF.

The rearrangement links TRBV2 to TRBJ1-1; unclear D gene. Looked up from germline, CDR1 is SNHLY and CDR2 is FYNNEI. The CDR3 is 12 residues long. V was cut by 6 bases and J by 7 bases, with 12 bases left in between. The CDR3 DNA sequence: TGTGCCAGCAGCCAGAGGACGGTTGAAGCTTTCTTT. Translating it yields CASSQRTVEAFF.

The chain couples TRBV29-1 to TRBJ2-1; 8 bases are a match to TRBD2. The V segment lost 6 bases and the J segment 7 bases; nucleotides outside the gene matches: 14. CDR3 size: 15 residues. Germline CDR1 SQVTM, CDR2 ANQGSEA. CDR3 in DNA: TGCAGCGTACCCGCGGGGAGCGGGAGCCGGAATGAGCAGTTCTTC. It is translated as CSVPAGSGSRNEQFF.

The chain employs TRBV12-3 or TRBV12-4 and TRBJ2-5; D is possibly TRBD2 (7 bases). CDR3 size: 13 residues. Trimming took 2 bases from V and 4 from J, leaving 8 bases between them. CDR3 loop: CASSLRGGETQYF. The DNA of the CDR3 is TGTGCCAGCAGTTTAAGGGGGGGAGAGACCCAGTACTTC.

J is TRBJ2-3 and V is TRBV7-3, with D perhaps matching TRBD1 (6 bases). V lost 3 bases and J lost 9, with 10 bases in between. From germline, CDR1 is SGHTA and CDR2 FQGTGA. The CDR3 totals 12 residues. CDR3 in DNA: TGTGCCAGCAGCTTTCCGACAGGAACGCAGTATTTT. It is translated as CASSFPTGTQYF.